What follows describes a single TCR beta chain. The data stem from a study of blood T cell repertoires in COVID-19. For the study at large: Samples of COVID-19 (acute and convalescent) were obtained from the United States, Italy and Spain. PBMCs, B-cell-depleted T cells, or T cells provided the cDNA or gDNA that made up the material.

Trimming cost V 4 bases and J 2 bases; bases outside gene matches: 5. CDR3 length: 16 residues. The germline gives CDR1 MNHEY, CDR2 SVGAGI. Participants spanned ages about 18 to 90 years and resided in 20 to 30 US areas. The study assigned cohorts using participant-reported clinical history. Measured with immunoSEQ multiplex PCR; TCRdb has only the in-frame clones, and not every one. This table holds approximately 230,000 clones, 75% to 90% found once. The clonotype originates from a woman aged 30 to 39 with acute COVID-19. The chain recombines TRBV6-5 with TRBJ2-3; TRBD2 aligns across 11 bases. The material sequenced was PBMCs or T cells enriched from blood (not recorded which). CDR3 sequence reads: CASSFSSGGITDTQYF. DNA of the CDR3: TGTGCCAGCAGTTTCTCTAGCGGGGGGATCACAGATACGCAGTATTTT.